One and the same sample provided the 21 T cell receptor beta chains below, sequenced in a study of cytomegalovirus exposure and HLA in healthy donors. The assay was immunoSEQ multiplex PCR, and TCRdb's table has in-frame clones only and misses some. The repertoire includes some 340,000 clones, about 85% of them detected once, and roughly 1.1% sits in the top ten. Source material: PBMCs. Receptor source: a woman in her 30s in good health and CMV-seropositive.

The DNA for the CDR3 is TGTGCCAGCAGCAAGGGACAGTTAACCGGGGAGCTGTTTTTT. This sequence encodes CASSKGQLTGELFF. The V and J genes are TRBV11-3 and TRBJ2-2, with 7 bases matching TRBD1. The CDR3 is made up of 14 amino acids. V lost 5 bases, J lost 5 bases, and 5 bases stayed unmatched. CDR1 is SGHNT and CDR2 is YENEEA in the germline V gene.

V gene TRBV27 combines with J gene TRBJ2-5, with D perhaps matching TRBD2 (6 bases). The germline V and J ends were trimmed by 5 bases and 5 bases, with 27 bases remaining between them. This CDR3 comprises 18 residues. Germline V lookup: CDR1 MNHEY, CDR2 SMNVEV (reference sequence). The CDR3 coding sequence is TGTGCCAGCAGTCAACCCCTCTTGTTACGGGAGTATGCGGAGACCCAGTACTTC. Its translation is CASSQPLLLREYAETQYF.

This clone appeared many times. The chain uses TRBV27 and TRBJ1-6; 9 positions match TRBD1. J was trimmed by 8 bases and V by 4 bases; bases with no gene match: 3. The CDR3 contains 14 residues. Germline V CDR1 and CDR2: MNHEY, SMNVEV (reference sequence). CDR3 in amino acids: CASSSGQGHSPLHF. CDR3 in DNA: TGTGCCAGCAGTTCGGGACAGGGTCATTCACCCCTCCACTTT.

The gene calls are TRBV15 and TRBJ2-7; 15 bases agree with TRBD2. There are 15 residues in the CDR3. After removal of 1 base from V and 5 bases from J, the junction contained 0 bases not matched to a gene. Germline V gives CDR1 LNHNV, CDR2 YYDKDF (reference sequence). The CDR3 sequence: CATSRGTSGRDEQYF. The CDR3 nucleotides are TGTGCCACCAGCAGAGGGACTAGCGGGAGGGACGAGCAGTACTTC. Combining the CDR3 with reference TRBV15 and TRBJ2-7 gives the whole variable domain DAMVIQNPRYQVTQFGKPVTLSCSQTLNHNVMYWYQQKSSQAPKLLFHYYDKDFNNEADTPDNFQSRRPNTSFCFLDIRSPGLGDTAMYLCATSRGTSGRDEQYFGPGTRLTVT.

The chain couples TRBV18 to TRBJ2-3; 9 bases are shared with TRBD1. This CDR3 contains 14 residues. Germline V gene data show CDR1 as KGHSH and CDR2 as LQKENI. V shed 3 bases and J 5 bases; nucleotides not matched to a gene: 3. DNA for the CDR3: TGTGCCAGCTCACCGGGACAGGGAGTAGATACGCAGTATTTT. Translated, it gives CASSPGQGVDTQYF.

This chain joins TRBV29-1 and TRBJ2-1; 11 nucleotides align to TRBD1. J lost 8 bases, V lost 6 bases, and 9 bases had no gene match. Germline-derived CDR1 and CDR2 are SQVTM and ANQGSEA. CDR3 length: 14 amino acids. The CDR3 reads CSVQSGQGVDEQFF. The DNA for the CDR3 is TGCAGCGTGCAGTCGGGACAGGGGGTCGATGAGCAGTTCTTC.

This clone was recorded only once. This chain links TRBV18 with TRBJ1-5; D gene unclear. V was trimmed by 2 bases and J by 6 bases, leaving 14 bases between them. Per germline, CDR1 KGHSH and CDR2 LQKENI. The CDR3 spans 15 residues. CDR3 sequence: CASSPGRQGGQPQHF. The CDR3 DNA reads TGTGCCAGCTCACCAGGGAGGCAAGGCGGTCAGCCCCAGCATTTT.

Comments on this clone: This CDR3 is also generated by other DNA sequences in the sample. The rearrangement uses TRBV7-9 and TRBJ1-2; tentatively, D is TRBD1 (5 bases). This CDR3 has 13 amino acids. Trimming removed 1 base at V and 7 bases at J, with 10 bases between. CDR1 is SEHNR and CDR2 is FQNEAQ in the germline V gene (reference sequence). As DNA, the CDR3 is TGTGCCAGCAGCTTAGACGGGACTGGTGGCTACACCTTC. This gives the protein CASSLDGTGGYTF.

The chain is built from TRBV6-5 and TRBJ1-2, with D possibly TRBD1 on 6 matching bases. Deletions cut 2 bases from V and 4 bases from J, with 17 bases between. This CDR3 spans 16 amino acids. The germline CDR1 and CDR2 sequences are MNHEY and SVGAGI. The CDR3 bases are TGTGCCAGCAGTTACCGTAGGGGGTGGGATAGCTATGGCTACACCTTC. Its protein product is CASSYRRGWDSYGYTF.

A few counts support this clone. As DNA, the CDR3 is TGTGCCAGCTCGCCGGACAGGGTGGAGCAGTTCTTC. Translating gives CASSPDRVEQFF. The gene calls are TRBV18 and TRBJ2-1; 8 positions agree with TRBD1. Germline V gene lookup returns CDR1 KGHSH and CDR2 LQKENI. The CDR3 length is 12 residues. With V trimmed by 6 bases and J by 10 bases, 5 bases remained unmatched.

The chain employs TRBV6-1 and TRBJ1-2, with TRBD1 matching over 8 bases. J was trimmed by 2 bases and V by 3 bases; bases with no gene match: 8. This CDR3 has 16 amino acids. Germline loops: CDR1 MNHNS, CDR2 SASEGT. CDR3 coding DNA: TGTGCCAGCAGTGACCCCCGACAGGGGAGAAACTATGGCTACACCTTC. The encoded protein is CASSDPRQGRNYGYTF.

The chain employs TRBV4-1 and TRBJ1-2; D gene ambiguous. The CDR3 has 15 amino acids. The germline CDR1 and CDR2 sequences are MGHRA and YSYEKL. Trimming took off 3 bases at V and 7 bases at J, with 18 bases between the two ends. CDR3 sequence (DNA): TGCGCCAGCAGCCAGGATGAGGTAAGAGGAGCTGGCTACACCTTC. This translates into CASSQDEVRGAGYTF.

The chain combines TRBV19 with TRBJ1-2, with 7 bases identical to TRBD1. The trim removed 3 bases at V and 0 bases at J, leaving 4 bases unmatched. The CDR3 loop spans 15 amino acids. CDR1 LNHDA and CDR2 SQIVND come from the germline V gene (reference sequence). The CDR3 sequence: CASSIRDRANYGYTF. CDR3 nucleotide sequence: TGTGCCAGTAGTATTCGGGACAGAGCTAACTATGGCTACACCTTC.

The CDR3 DNA reads as TGTGCCACTTCGGACGGAAGCAATCAGCCCCAGCATTTT. It specifies CATSDGSNQPQHF. The chain has TRBV7-8 and TRBJ1-5, with D hard to call. The CDR3 runs to 13 residues. Germline V gene sequence: CDR1 SGHVS, CDR2 FQNEAQ. V was shortened by 10 bases and J by 1 base, with 11 bases between the two germline ends. Variable domain in full (rest from reference TRBV7-8 and TRBJ1-5): GAGVSQSPRYKVAKRGQDVALRCDPISGHVSLFWYQQALGQGPEFLTYFQNEAQLDKSGLPSDRFFAERPEGSVSTLKIQRTQQEDSAVYLCATSDGSNQPQHFGDGTRLSIL.

The chain is built from TRBV2 and TRBJ2-2; possible D gene TRBD1, 5 bases. V dropped 4 bases and J dropped 4 bases, with 10 bases sitting between them. Per germline, CDR1 SNHLY and CDR2 FYNNEI. There are 14 residues in the CDR3. The CDR3 protein is CASSVQGGTGELFF. The CDR3 nucleotides read TGTGCCAGCAGTGTTCAGGGTGGCACCGGGGAGCTGTTTTTT.

This chain joins TRBV9 and TRBJ1-1; maybe TRBD1 (5 bases). In germline, CDR1 is SGDLS, CDR2 YYNGEE. The CDR3 runs to 13 residues. Between the trimmed V and J ends, which lost 4 bases and 5 bases, there was a span of 12 bases. The CDR3 reads CASSLGTETEAFF. The DNA for the CDR3 is TGTGCCAGCAGCCTAGGGACGGAAACTGAAGCTTTCTTT. Using reference TRBV9 and TRBJ1-1 for the parts outside the CDR3, the full variable domain is DSGVTQTPKHLITATGQRVTLRCSPRSGDLSVYWYQQSLDQGLQFLIQYYNGEERAKGNILERFSAQQFPDLHSELNLSSLELGDSALYFCASSLGTETEAFFGQGTRLTVV.

The V call is TRBV10-2, the J call TRBJ1-1, with 7 bases identical to TRBD1. Trimming removed 8 bases from V and 4 bases from J; junction bases left unmatched: 10. This CDR3 region has 14 residues. Looked up from germline, CDR1 is WSHSY and CDR2 is SAAADI. The CDR3, as DNA: TGCGCCAGCGGCACACAGGGGTCGGTCACTGAAGCTTTCTTT. As protein: CASGTQGSVTEAFF.

The CDR3 here is CASSYGQLNTDTQYF. For the CDR3, the DNA is TGTGCCAGCAGTTATGGACAGTTAAACACAGATACGCAGTATTTT. The genes are TRBV28 and TRBJ2-3, with D possibly TRBD1 on 6 matching bases. Trimming removed 4 bases at V and 2 bases at J, with 13 bases between. The CDR3 has 15 residues. CDR1 and CDR2 from the germline V gene are MDHEN and SYDVKM.

J is TRBJ1-2 and V is TRBV7-9; D is perhaps TRBD1 (5 bases). The CDR3 has 16 residues. CDR1 SEHNR and CDR2 FQNEAQ come from the germline V gene (reference sequence). Trimming shortened V by 1 base and J by 6 bases, and 18 bases separated the two germline ends. CDR3 nucleotide sequence: TGTGCCAGCAGCTTAGTGGCCTCTGGGGGTGTCGATGGCTACACCTTC. Translated, it gives CASSLVASGGVDGYTF.

The chain carries TRBV14 and TRBJ1-1, with TRBD1 identical over 7 bases. The length of the CDR3 is 13 residues. Per germline, CDR1 SGHDN and CDR2 FVKESK. V dropped 5 bases and J dropped 3; count of bases not matched to a gene: 3. The CDR3 DNA sequence: TGTGCCAGCAGCTGGGACAGCGACACTGAAGCTTTCTTT. This translates into CASSWDSDTEAFF.

This chain links TRBV29-1 with TRBJ2-2, with TRBD2 as a possible D gene (5 bases). Trimming removed 4 bases at V and 7 bases at J, with 13 bases between. Germline V gene sequence: CDR1 SQVTM, CDR2 ANQGSEA. There are 13 residues in the CDR3. CDR3 nucleotide sequence: TGCAGCGTTGTTCAGCCAGGAGGCGGGGAGCTGTTTTTT. It codes for CSVVQPGGGELFF.